Below, 9 T cell receptor beta chains from the same sample are listed, as sequenced in a study of blood T cell repertoires in COVID-19. Generated by immunoSEQ multiplex PCR, the TCRdb table keeps only in-frame clones and is missing some. The sample includes roughly 41,000 clones, around 81% of them seen just once. Sequencing was done on a sample of peripheral blood. All receptors derive from a man between 45 and 60 years old with active COVID-19.

This clone has more than one count but fewer than ten. The gene calls are TRBV7-8 and TRBJ1-2; weak D call: TRBD1 (6 bases). Germline V CDR1 and CDR2: SGHVS, FQNEAQ. The germline V and J ends were trimmed by 1 base and 6 bases, with 15 bases remaining between them. The CDR3 has 15 residues. CDR3 nucleotides: TGTGCCAGCAGCTTAGTCTGGGGACATCCGGATGGCTACACCTTC. This codes for CASSLVWGHPDGYTF.

CDR3 sequence reads: CASSLNRGRNEQYF. DNA of the CDR3: TGTGCCAGCAGCTTAAACAGGGGGAGGAACGAGCAGTACTTC. The gene calls are TRBV13 and TRBJ2-7, with 8 bases identical to TRBD1. From germline, CDR1 is PRHDT and CDR2 FYEKMQ (reference sequence). After removal of 2 bases from V and 5 bases from J, the junction contained 5 bases not matched to a gene. The CDR3 spans 14 residues.

CDR3 residues: CASAPQGNNEQFF. The CDR3 nucleotides read TGTGCCAGCGCCCCTCAGGGAAACAATGAGCAGTTCTTC. The rearrangement joins TRBV6-5 to TRBJ2-1, with a tentative D call TRBD1 (5 bases). Per germline, CDR1 MNHEY and CDR2 SVGAGI. This CDR3 is built from 13 residues. The ends were cut back, 8 bases at V and 5 bases at J, with 13 bases in the middle.

V usage is TRBV18 and J usage is TRBJ2-2, with TRBD1 matching 7 bases. The CDR3 totals 16 residues. Unmatched junction bases numbered 5, after V lost 3 bases and J lost 1 base. Germline loops: CDR1 KGHSH, CDR2 LQKENI. The CDR3 protein is CASSPAGTVNTGELFF. Here the CDR3 DNA reads TGTGCCAGCTCACCGGCCGGGACAGTGAACACCGGGGAGCTGTTTTTT. Full variable domain (missing parts from reference TRBV18 and TRBJ2-2): NAGVMQNPRHLVRRRGQEARLRCSPMKGHSHVYWYRQLPEEGLKFMVYLQKENIIDESGMPKERFSAEFPKEGPSILRIQQVVRGDSAAYFCASSPAGTVNTGELFFGEGSRLTVL.

This chain joins TRBV10-3 and TRBJ1-2; 7 bases match TRBD1. Germline values: CDR1 ENHRY, CDR2 SYGVKD. There are 13 residues in the CDR3. Trimming cost V 6 bases and J 6 bases; bases outside gene matches: 7. CDR3 in amino acids: CAISFTGDDGYTF. The CDR3 DNA follows: TGTGCCATCAGCTTTACAGGGGACGATGGCTACACCTTC.

The chain recombines TRBV9 with TRBJ2-3, with 8 positions matching TRBD2. With 4 bases clipped from V and 0 bases from J, the junction kept 4 bases outside the gene matches. The CDR3 contains 15 residues. Germline V gives CDR1 SGDLS, CDR2 YYNGEE. CDR3 sequence: CASSQIAGSTDTQYF. As DNA, the CDR3 is TGTGCCAGCAGCCAAATAGCGGGGAGCACAGATACGCAGTATTTT. Together with reference TRBV9 and TRBJ2-3, the CDR3 gives the full variable domain: DSGVTQTPKHLITATGQRVTLRCSPRSGDLSVYWYQQSLDQGLQFLIQYYNGEERAKGNILERFSAQQFPDLHSELNLSSLELGDSALYFCASSQIAGSTDTQYFGPGTRLTVL.

The rearrangement uses TRBV10-3 and TRBJ2-3, with 8 bases identical to TRBD1. CDR1 ENHRY and CDR2 SYGVKD come from the germline V gene. The CDR3 covers 15 residues. Trimming removed 6 bases from V and 4 bases from J; junction bases left unmatched: 9. CDR3 region: CAIRHSGQGSDTQYF. CDR3 in DNA: TGTGCCATCAGGCATAGCGGACAGGGTTCAGATACGCAGTATTTT.

CDR3 nucleotides: TGTGCCAGCGGGCAGGGAAGCACAGATACGCAGTATTTT. It translates to CASGQGSTDTQYF. The chain has TRBV7-9 and TRBJ2-3, with D possibly TRBD1 on 5 matching bases. The CDR3 contains 13 residues. CDR1 SEHNR and CDR2 FQNEAQ come from the germline V gene (reference sequence). V was pared by 8 bases and J by 0 bases, with 9 bases between.

V gene TRBV14 combines with J gene TRBJ1-4, with 10 bases fitting TRBD1. This CDR3 has 18 residues. J gave up 4 bases and V 8 bases, and 16 bases lay outside the gene matches. Germline V CDR1 and CDR2: SGHDN, FVKESK. The DNA of the CDR3 is TGTGCCAGCGGAGGGGACAGGGGAACTTATCCCCTTAATGAAAAACTGTTTTTT. Protein: CASGGDRGTYPLNEKLFF.